This T cell receptor beta chain was captured by sequencing in a study of beta chain features in type 1 diabetes. Of the isolated RNA, all was reverse transcribed, and so the sequenced material was expressed TCRB transcripts. Libraries were prepared by immunoSEQ multiplex PCR; TCRdb keeps only in-frame clonotypes and omits some of them. The table has about 220,000 clones, under 13% seen once; the top ten hold 1% to 1.5%. In germline, CDR1 is SGHTA, CDR2 FQGNSA. The CDR3 is 14 amino acids. V lost 1 base to trimming and J lost 4 bases; unmatched junction nucleotides: 3. Once sorted, every population was more than 95% pure.

The chain uses TRBV7-2 and TRBJ2-7, with 8 positions matching TRBD2. Sequenced: central memory CD4+ T cells from blood. The receptor's source is a man between 18 and 29 years old in good health. CDR3 amino acids: CASSLGSSGYEQYF. CDR3 DNA: TGTGCCAGCAGCTTAGGGTCTAGCGGGTACGAGCAGTACTTC.